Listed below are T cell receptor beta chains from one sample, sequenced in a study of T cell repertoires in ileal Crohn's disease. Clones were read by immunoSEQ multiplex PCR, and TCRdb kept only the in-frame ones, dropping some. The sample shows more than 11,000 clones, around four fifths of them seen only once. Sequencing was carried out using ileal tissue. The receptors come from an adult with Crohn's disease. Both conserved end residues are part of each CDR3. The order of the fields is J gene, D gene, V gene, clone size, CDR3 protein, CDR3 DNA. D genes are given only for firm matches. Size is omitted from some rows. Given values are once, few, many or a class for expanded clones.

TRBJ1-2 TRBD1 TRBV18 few CASSDGDRLYGYTF TGTGCCAGCTCCGACGGGGACAGGCTCTATGGCTACACCTTC
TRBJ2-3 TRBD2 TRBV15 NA CATSRGRRMRGGTDTQYF TGTGCCACCAGCAGAGGGAGAAGGATGCGGGGGGGTACAGATACGCAGTATTTT
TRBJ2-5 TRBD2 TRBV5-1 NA CASNSGGGRAETQYF TGCGCCAGCAATAGCGGTGGCGGGAGGGCAGAGACCCAGTACTTC
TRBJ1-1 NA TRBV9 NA CASSPGYDTEAFF TGTGCCAGCAGCCCAGGGTACGACACTGAAGCTTTCTTT
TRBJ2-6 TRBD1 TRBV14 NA CASSHHTGTGHSGANVLTF TGTGCCAGCAGCCACCACACCGGGACAGGGCACTCTGGGGCCAACGTCCTGACTTTC
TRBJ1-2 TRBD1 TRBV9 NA CASSLPGQVYGYTF TGTGCCAGCAGCTTACCGGGACAGGTCTATGGCTACACCTTC
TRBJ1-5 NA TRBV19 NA CASSSYSLGGNQPQHF TGTGCCAGTAGTTCTTACAGCCTCGGGGGCAATCAGCCCCAGCATTTT
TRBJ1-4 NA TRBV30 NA CAWKWAGPGNEKLFF TGTGCCTGGAAATGGGCGGGACCGGGGAATGAAAAACTGTTTTTT
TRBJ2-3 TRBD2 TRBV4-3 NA CASSQQGTITDTQYF TGCGCCAGCAGCCAGCAAGGGACTATCACAGATACGCAGTATTTT
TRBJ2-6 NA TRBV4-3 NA CASSQDFWGGQPFSGANVLTF TGCGCCAGCAGCCAAGATTTTTGGGGGGGACAACCCTTCTCTGGGGCCAACGTCCTGACTTTC
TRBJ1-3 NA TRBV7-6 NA CASSLATDLSGNTIYF TGTGCCAGCAGCTTAGCTACAGATCTCTCTGGAAACACCATATATTTT
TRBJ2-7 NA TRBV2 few CASTRTGVEQYF TGTGCCAGCACCCGGACCGGGGTCGAGCAGTACTTC
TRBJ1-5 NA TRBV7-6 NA CASSRDYNQPQHF TGTGCCAGCAGCAGGGACTATAATCAGCCCCAGCATTTT
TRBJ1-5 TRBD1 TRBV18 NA CASSRDQGGGQPQHF TGTGCCAGCTCACGGGACCAGGGGGGAGGTCAGCCCCAGCATTTT
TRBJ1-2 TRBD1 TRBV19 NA CASSSQGHPNYGYTF TGTGCCAGTAGTTCACAGGGGCATCCTAACTATGGCTACACCTTC
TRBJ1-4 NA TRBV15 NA CATSRDRPGTNEKLFF TGTGCCACCAGCAGAGATCGTCCGGGAACTAATGAAAAACTGTTTTTT
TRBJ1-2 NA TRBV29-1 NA CSVARTDAGYGYTF TGCAGCGTTGCTCGGACAGACGCTGGCTATGGCTACACCTTC
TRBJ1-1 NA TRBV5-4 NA CASSLGHTEAFF TGTGCCAGCAGCTTGGGTCATACTGAAGCTTTCTTT
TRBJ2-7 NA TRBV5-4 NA CVSSQTGIPSYEQYF TGTGTCAGCAGCCAAACCGGGATCCCTTCCTACGAGCAGTACTTC
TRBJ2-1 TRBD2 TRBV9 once CASSHPTSGRSISYNEQFF TGTGCCAGCAGCCACCCTACTAGCGGGCGGAGCATTTCCTACAATGAGCAGTTCTTC
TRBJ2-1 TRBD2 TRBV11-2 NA CASSLGSSGNNEQFF TGTGCCAGCAGCTTAGGTTCTAGCGGTAACAATGAGCAGTTCTTC
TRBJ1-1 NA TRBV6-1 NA CASSRVFDTEAFF TGTGCCAGCAGCAGGGTGTTTGACACTGAAGCTTTCTTT
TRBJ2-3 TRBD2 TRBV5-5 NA CASSWGEGGTDTQYF TGTGCCAGCAGCTGGGGAGAGGGAGGGACAGATACGCAGTATTTT
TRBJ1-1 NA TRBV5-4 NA CASSFDGVQVGAEAFF TGTGCCAGCAGCTTTGACGGGGTTCAGGTTGGAGCTGAAGCTTTCTTT
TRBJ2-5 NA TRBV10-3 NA CAISGAQGLETQYF TGTGCCATCAGTGGGGCGCAGGGGCTAGAGACCCAGTACTTC
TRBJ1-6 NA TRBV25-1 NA CASRASGSYNSPLHF TGTGCCAGTCGAGCGTCGGGATCCTATAATTCACCCCTCCACTTT
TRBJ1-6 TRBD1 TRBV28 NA CASEAATGWNSPLHF TGTGCCAGCGAGGCAGCGACAGGGTGGAATTCACCCCTCCACTTT
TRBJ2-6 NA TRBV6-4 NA CASSSSLGGANVLTF TGTGCCAGCAGTTCTTCCCTCGGGGGGGCCAACGTCCTGACTTTC
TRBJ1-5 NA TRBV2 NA CASSDANEFNQPQHF TGTGCCAGCAGTGACGCCAACGAGTTCAATCAGCCCCAGCATTTT
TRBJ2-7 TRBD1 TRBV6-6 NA CASSYWTGEYEQYF TGTGCCAGCAGTTACTGGACAGGGGAATACGAGCAGTACTTC
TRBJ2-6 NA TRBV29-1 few CSASGSSGANVLTF TGCAGCGCTTCAGGGTCCTCTGGGGCCAACGTCCTGACTTTC
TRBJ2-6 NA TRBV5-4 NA CASSLDGGSTLGANVLTF TGTGCCAGCAGCTTGGATGGCGGTTCCACTCTGGGGGCCAACGTCCTGACTTTC
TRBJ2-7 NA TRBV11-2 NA CASSPPRRGGTYEQYF TGTGCCAGCAGCCCCCCTAGGAGGGGGGGGACCTACGAGCAGTACTTC
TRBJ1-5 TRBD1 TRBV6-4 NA CASSRQGGQPQHF TGTGCCAGCTCCCGACAGGGTGGTCAGCCCCAGCATTTT
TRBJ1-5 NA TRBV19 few CASSIEGARSNQPQHF TGTGCCAGTAGTATAGAGGGGGCGCGGAGCAATCAGCCCCAGCATTTT
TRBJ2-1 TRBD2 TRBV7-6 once CASSLGRLGTSPFF TGTGCCAGCAGCTTAGGACGCCTCGGGACTAGCCCGTTCTTC
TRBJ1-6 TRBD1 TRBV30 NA CAWSPGQGDSPLHF TGTGCCTGGAGTCCTGGACAGGGAGATTCACCCCTCCACTTT
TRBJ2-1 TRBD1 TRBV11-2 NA CASSLLWDRGLEQFF TGTGCCAGCAGCTTATTATGGGACAGGGGGCTTGAGCAGTTCTTC
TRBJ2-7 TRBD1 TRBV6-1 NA CASSARTGAVSRPIEQYF TGTGCCAGCAGTGCCCGGACAGGGGCGGTTAGCCGCCCGATCGAGCAGTACTTC
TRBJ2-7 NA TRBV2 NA CASSGARQPPDEQYF TGTGCCAGCAGTGGAGCGCGGCAGCCTCCGGACGAGCAGTACTTC
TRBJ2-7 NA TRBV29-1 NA CSVEDSGAGSYEQYF TGCAGCGTTGAAGATAGTGGGGCAGGATCCTACGAGCAGTACTTC
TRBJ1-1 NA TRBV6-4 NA CASSDSNIRGVVNTEAFF TGTGCCAGCAGTGACTCGAATATAAGGGGCGTGGTGAACACTGAAGCTTTCTTT
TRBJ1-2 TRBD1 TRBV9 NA CASSVDLGQGAGGYAF TGTGCCAGCAGCGTAGATCTAGGACAGGGGGCAGGAGGCTACGCCTTC
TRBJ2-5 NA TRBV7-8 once CASSLAGHGNSLETQYF TGTGCCAGCAGCTTAGCGGGACATGGGAACTCCTTGGAGACCCAGTACTTC
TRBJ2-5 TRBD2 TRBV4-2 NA CASSSLSGGAGETQYF TGTGCCAGCAGCTCCCTTAGCGGGGGGGCGGGAGAGACCCAGTACTTC
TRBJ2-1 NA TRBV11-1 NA CASSFQGGSYNEQFF TGTGCCAGCAGCTTTCAGGGGGGTTCCTACAATGAGCAGTTCTTC
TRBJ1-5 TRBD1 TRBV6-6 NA CASSYLGGTQPQHF TGTGCCAGCAGTTACCTAGGGGGCACTCAGCCCCAGCATTTT
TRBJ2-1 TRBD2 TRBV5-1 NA CASSFQAGEQFF TGCGCCAGCAGCTTCCAAGCGGGAGAGCAGTTCTTC
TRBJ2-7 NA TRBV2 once CASSDNRGGEQYF TGTGCCAGCAGTGACAACAGGGGGGGAGAGCAATACTTC
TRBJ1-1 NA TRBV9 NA CASSVKGSRNTEAFF TGTGCCAGCAGCGTAAAGGGGTCCCGGAACACTGAAGCTTTCTTT
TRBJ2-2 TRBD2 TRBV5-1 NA CASSSMGGTGELFF TGCGCCAGCAGCTCTATGGGGGGGACCGGGGAGCTGTTTTTT
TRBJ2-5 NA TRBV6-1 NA CASSEQPAISETQYF TGTGCCAGCAGTGAACAACCCGCGATATCTGAGACCCAGTACTTC
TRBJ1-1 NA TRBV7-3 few CASSRVPSTEAFF TGTGCCAGCAGCCGGGTCCCGAGCACTGAAGCTTTCTTT
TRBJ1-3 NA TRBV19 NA CASTKTRGSGNTIYF TGTGCCAGTACCAAAACCAGGGGCTCTGGAAACACCATATATTTT
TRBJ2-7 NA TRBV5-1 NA CASSSPGGEQYF TGCGCCAGCAGCTCCCCCGGGGGTGAGCAGTACTTC
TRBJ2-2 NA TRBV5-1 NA CASSHQGYTGELFF TGCGCCAGCAGCCATCAGGGATATACCGGGGAGCTGTTTTTT
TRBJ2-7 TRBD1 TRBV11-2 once CASSLQTGNVIGYEQYF TGTGCCAGCAGCTTACAGACAGGGAACGTTATTGGCTACGAGCAGTACTTC
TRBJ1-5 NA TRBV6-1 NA CASSGERNQPQHF TGTGCCAGCAGTGGAGAGAGGAATCAGCCCCAGCATTTT
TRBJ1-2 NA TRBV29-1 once CSVEEGGGSGGYTF TGCAGCGTTGAAGAGGGGGGAGGTTCAGGTGGCTACACCTTC
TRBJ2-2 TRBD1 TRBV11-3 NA CASSLYGQGDGELFF TGTGCCAGCAGCTTATACGGACAGGGGGACGGGGAGCTGTTTTTT